What follows are 4 T cell receptor beta chains derived from one specimen sequenced in a study of a mutant IDH1 vaccine in newly diagnosed glioma. Regarding time point: baseline, week 1 (first vaccination visit). Regarding treatment: pre-vaccination baseline after standard-of-care therapy. This table comes from immunoSEQ multiplex PCR, and its TCRdb copy is limited to in-frame clones, with some not included. The sample has 60,000 to 75,000 clones; around 79% are singletons. Sequencing used PBMCs, obtained from a glioma patient treated with radiotherapy, temozolomide or both. These receptors all stem from a man between 50 and 59 years old with glioma.

The chain recombines TRBV9 with TRBJ2-1; D unclear. Per the germline V gene, CDR1 is SGDLS and CDR2 is YYNGEE. The CDR3 is 13 amino acids. The V gene lost 3 bases and the J gene lost 0 bases, with 4 bases spanning the gap. CDR3 coding DNA: TGTGCCAGCAGCGAGGACTCCTACAATGAGCAGTTCTTC. As protein: CASSEDSYNEQFF.

The V and J genes are TRBV2 and TRBJ2-5, with D tentatively TRBD1 (6 bases). Germline V gene data show CDR1 as SNHLY and CDR2 as FYNNEI. The CDR3 length is 14 residues. Trimming removed 3 bases at V and 1 base at J, with 9 bases between. The CDR3 DNA reads as TGTGCCAGCAGTGAGGGGGCGTTCCAAGAGACCCAGTACTTC. As protein: CASSEGAFQETQYF.

The chain joins TRBV13 to TRBJ1-3; TRBD1 matches at 7 bases. V was pared by 0 bases and J by 0 bases, with 2 bases of the junction left unmatched. CDR1 and CDR2 from the germline V gene are PRHDT and FYEKMQ (reference sequence). This CDR3 is built from 16 residues. In DNA form, the CDR3 reads TGTGCCAGCAGCTTAGGACAGGGGTACTCTGGAAACACCATATATTTT. The encoded protein is CASSLGQGYSGNTIYF.

CDR3 sequence (DNA): TGTGCGGTAGGCCTGGGGGCCAAAAACATTCAGTACTTC. This gives the protein CAVGLGAKNIQYF. J is TRBJ2-4 and V is TRBV6-5; D remains ambiguous. The germline V gene encodes CDR1 MNHEY and CDR2 SVGAGI. This CDR3 has 13 amino acids.